This T cell receptor beta chain was identified during a study of PD-1 blockade in classical Hodgkin lymphoma. Study information: Patients were administered nivolumab (3 mg/kg intravenously) every 2 weeks. Study-wide results and limits: There was a significant rise in CD4+ TCR diversity by C4D1, with no such rise for CD8+. There remain no defined causes for the repertoire differences, which possibly reflect disease activity or prior therapy. Newly diagnosed patients reportedly trailed healthy donors in baseline TCR diversity.

Every one of the patients relapsed after autologous stem cell transplantation (brentuximab vedotin exposure was variable). TCRdb's copy holds only in-frame clones and misses some; the assay was immunoSEQ multiplex PCR. This table has 130,000 to 150,000 clones, around 84% appearing once. The CDR3 length is 17 residues. V was clipped by 5 bases and J by 4 bases, with 21 bases between them. CDR1 MNHEY and CDR2 SMNVEV come from the germline V gene (reference sequence). With regard to this clone: Its target is not known.

The sample consisted of peripheral blood mononuclear cells (PBMCs), taken before the second cycle of nivolumab. This chain joins TRBV27 and TRBJ2-1; D might be TRBD1 (6 bases). The source is a human donor with classical Hodgkin lymphoma. CDR3: CASSPWRQALLYNEQFF. CDR3 bases: TGTGCCAGCAGTCCGTGGCGACAGGCCCTACTTTACAATGAGCAGTTCTTC.